Below are 6 T cell receptor beta chains sequenced from a single sample in a study of shared clonotypes between healthy human individuals. Assay: immunoSEQ multiplex PCR; the TCRdb copy retains only in-frame clones and omits some. The sample records around 370,000 clones, roughly 96% being singletons. Sample: memory CD8+ T cells sorted from blood. Subset given: CD45RO+ cells pooled with CCR7-negative TemRA cells. The source of these receptors is a man younger than 40 in good health.

Only one count was recorded for this clone. Other nucleotide sequences in the sample specify the same CDR3. This sequence joins TRBV4-1 and TRBJ1-5; TRBD1 is a possible D gene (5 bases). The CDR3 is 14 residues long. Germline V gene sequence: CDR1 MGHRA, CDR2 YSYEKL. Trimming took off 2 bases at V and 4 bases at J, with 9 bases between the two ends. DNA of the CDR3: TGCGCCAGCAGCCAAACGGGGGGAAATCAGCCCCAGCATTTT. Its protein product is CASSQTGGNQPQHF.

This clone has only one observation. V usage is TRBV7-9 and J usage is TRBJ2-6; D may be TRBD1 or TRBD2 (6 bases each). The CDR3 consists of 13 residues. V was trimmed by 10 bases and J by 3 bases, leaving 10 bases between them. CDR1 and CDR2 (germline): SEHNR, FQNEAQ (reference sequence). In DNA form, the CDR3 reads TGTGCCATTCGGGGGCTTGGGGCCAACGTCCTGACTTTC. The encoded protein is CAIRGLGANVLTF.

The chain combines TRBV30 with TRBJ2-7; possible D gene TRBD2, 5 bases. Per germline, CDR1 GTSNPN and CDR2 SVGIG (reference sequence). The CDR3 totals 15 residues. Trimming stripped 7 bases from V and 6 bases from J, with 25 bases between. For the CDR3, the DNA is TGTGCCTCGATTGGTCGTATTGGTGACCGGGGCGAGCAGTACTTC. The encoded protein is CASIGRIGDRGEQYF.

This CDR3 is CASSLFRRGQETQYF. In DNA form, the CDR3 reads TGTGCCAGCAGCTTGTTCCGCAGGGGACAAGAGACCCAGTACTTC. The rearrangement uses TRBV5-6 and TRBJ2-5; D is perhaps TRBD1 (6 bases). The CDR3 length is 15 residues. Trimming took 1 base from V and 2 from J, leaving 12 bases between them. Germline CDR1 reads SGHDT; CDR2 reads YYEEEE.

V gene TRBV27 combines with J gene TRBJ1-1, with D possibly matching TRBD1 (6 bases). V was pared by 2 bases and J by 6 bases, with 7 bases between. The CDR3 covers 12 residues. The germline gives CDR1 MNHEY, CDR2 SMNVEV (reference sequence). This CDR3 reads CASSLGGAEAFF. The CDR3, as DNA: TGTGCCAGCAGTTTAGGGGGCGCTGAAGCTTTCTTT.

The chain joins TRBV7-2 to TRBJ2-1; 10 bases match TRBD2. The CDR3 spans 16 residues. The V gene end was trimmed by 2 bases and the J gene end by 5 bases; junction bases not matched to a gene: 6. Germline values: CDR1 SGHTA, CDR2 FQGNSA. The CDR3 DNA follows: TGTGCCAGCAGCTTAATCCGGACTAGCGGAAACAATGAGCAGTTCTTC. It specifies CASSLIRTSGNNEQFF.